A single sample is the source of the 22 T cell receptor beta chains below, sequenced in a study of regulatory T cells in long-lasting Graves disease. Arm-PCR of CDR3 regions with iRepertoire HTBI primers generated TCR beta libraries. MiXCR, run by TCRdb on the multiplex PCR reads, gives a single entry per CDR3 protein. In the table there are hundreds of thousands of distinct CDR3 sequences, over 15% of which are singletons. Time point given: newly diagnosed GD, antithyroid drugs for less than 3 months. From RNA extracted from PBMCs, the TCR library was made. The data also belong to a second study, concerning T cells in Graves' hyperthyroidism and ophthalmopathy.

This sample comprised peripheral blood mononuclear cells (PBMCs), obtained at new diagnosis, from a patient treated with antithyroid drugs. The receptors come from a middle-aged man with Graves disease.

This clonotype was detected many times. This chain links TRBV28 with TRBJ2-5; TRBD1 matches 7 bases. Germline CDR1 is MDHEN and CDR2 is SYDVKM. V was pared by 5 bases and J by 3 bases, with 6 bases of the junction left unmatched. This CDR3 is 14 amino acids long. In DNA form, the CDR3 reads TGTGCCAGCAGTCCGGGACAGCACAAAGAGACCCAGTACTTC. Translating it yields CASSPGQHKETQYF.

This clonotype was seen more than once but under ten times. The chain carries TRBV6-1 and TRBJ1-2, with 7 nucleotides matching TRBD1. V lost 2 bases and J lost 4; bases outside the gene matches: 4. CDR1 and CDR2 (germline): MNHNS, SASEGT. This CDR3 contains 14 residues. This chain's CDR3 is CASSELTGAYGYTF. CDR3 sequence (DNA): TGTGCCAGCAGTGAATTAACAGGGGCCTATGGCTACACCTTC.

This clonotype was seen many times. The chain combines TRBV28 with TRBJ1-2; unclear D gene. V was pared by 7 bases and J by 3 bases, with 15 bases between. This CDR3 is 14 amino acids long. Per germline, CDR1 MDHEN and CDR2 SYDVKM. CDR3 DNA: TGTGCCAGCACTGATCCGGGCAGCTACTATGGCTACACCTTC. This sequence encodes CASTDPGSYYGYTF.

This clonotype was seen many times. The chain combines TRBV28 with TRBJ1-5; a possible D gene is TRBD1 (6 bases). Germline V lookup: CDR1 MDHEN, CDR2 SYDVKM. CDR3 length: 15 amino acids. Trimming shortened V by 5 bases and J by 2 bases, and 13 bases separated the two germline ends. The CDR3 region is CASSSPRGRNQPQHF. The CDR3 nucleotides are TGTGCCAGCAGTAGTCCCAGGGGTCGCAATCAGCCCCAGCATTTT.

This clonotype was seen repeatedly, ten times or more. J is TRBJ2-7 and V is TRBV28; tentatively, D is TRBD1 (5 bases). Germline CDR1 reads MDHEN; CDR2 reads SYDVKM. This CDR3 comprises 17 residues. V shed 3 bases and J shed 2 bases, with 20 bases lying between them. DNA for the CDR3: TGTGCCAGCAGTTTTGTGACCAGGGCGCTGCCCCCCTACGAGCAGTACTTC. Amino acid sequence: CASSFVTRALPPYEQYF.

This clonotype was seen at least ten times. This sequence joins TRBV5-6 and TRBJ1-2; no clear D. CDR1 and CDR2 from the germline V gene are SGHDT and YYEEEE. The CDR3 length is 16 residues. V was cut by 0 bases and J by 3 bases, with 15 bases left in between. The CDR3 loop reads CASSLGYLTTDYGYTF. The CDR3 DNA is TGTGCCAGCAGCTTGGGGTACCTGACGACGGACTATGGCTACACCTTC. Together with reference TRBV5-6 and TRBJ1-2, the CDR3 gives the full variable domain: DAGVTQSPTHLIKTRGQQVTLRCSPKSGHDTVSWYQQALGQGPQFIFQYYEEEERQRGNFPDRFSGHQFPNYSSELNVNALLLGDSALYLCASSLGYLTTDYGYTFGSGTRLTVV.

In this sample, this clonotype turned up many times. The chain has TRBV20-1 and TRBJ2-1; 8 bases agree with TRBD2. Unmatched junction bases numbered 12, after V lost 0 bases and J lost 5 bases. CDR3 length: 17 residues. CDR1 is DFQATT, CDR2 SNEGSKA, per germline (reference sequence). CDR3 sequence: CSARDIQSSGGHNEQFF. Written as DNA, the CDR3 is TGCAGTGCTAGAGATATCCAGTCGAGCGGGGGCCACAATGAGCAGTTCTTC.

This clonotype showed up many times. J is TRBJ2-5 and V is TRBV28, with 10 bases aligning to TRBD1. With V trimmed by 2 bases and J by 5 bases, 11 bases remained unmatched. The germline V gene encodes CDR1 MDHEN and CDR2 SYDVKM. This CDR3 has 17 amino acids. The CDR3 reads CASSLVFGTGAGETQYF. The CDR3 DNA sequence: TGTGCCAGCAGTTTAGTGTTCGGGACAGGGGCGGGGGAGACCCAGTACTTC.

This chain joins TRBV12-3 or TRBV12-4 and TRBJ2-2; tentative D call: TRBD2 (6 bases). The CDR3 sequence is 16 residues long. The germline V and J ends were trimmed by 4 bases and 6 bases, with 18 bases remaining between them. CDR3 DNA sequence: TGTGCCAGCAGTTGGGGAGCGGGTAGCCGAGCCGGGGAGCTGTTTTTT. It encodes CASSWGAGSRAGELFF.

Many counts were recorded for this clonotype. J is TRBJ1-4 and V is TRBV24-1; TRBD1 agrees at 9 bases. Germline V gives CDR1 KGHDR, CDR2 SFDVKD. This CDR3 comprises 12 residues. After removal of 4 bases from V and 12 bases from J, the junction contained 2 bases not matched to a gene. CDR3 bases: TGTGCCACCAGTGACAGACAGGGGGAACTGTTTTTT. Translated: CATSDRQGELFF.

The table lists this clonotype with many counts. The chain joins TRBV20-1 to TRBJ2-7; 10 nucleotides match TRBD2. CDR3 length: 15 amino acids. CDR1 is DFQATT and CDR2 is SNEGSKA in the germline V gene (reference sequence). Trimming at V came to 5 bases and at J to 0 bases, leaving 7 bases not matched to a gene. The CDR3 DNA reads TGCAGTGCTCAAAATCGACTAGCGGGCTCCTACGAGCAGTACTTC. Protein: CSAQNRLAGSYEQYF.

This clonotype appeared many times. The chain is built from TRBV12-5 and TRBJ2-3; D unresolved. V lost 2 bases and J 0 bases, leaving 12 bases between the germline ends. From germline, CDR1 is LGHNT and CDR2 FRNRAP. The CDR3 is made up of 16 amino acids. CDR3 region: CASGLWSPTSTDTQYF. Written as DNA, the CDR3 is TGTGCTAGTGGTTTGTGGTCACCAACTAGCACAGATACGCAGTATTTT.

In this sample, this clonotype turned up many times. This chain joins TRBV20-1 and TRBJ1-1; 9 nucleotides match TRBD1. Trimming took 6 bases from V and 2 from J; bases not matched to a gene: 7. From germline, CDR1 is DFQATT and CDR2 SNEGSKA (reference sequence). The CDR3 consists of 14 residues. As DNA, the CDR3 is TGCAGTGCGCCCCGGGACAGGGAAAACACTGAAGCTTTCTTT. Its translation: CSAPRDRENTEAFF.

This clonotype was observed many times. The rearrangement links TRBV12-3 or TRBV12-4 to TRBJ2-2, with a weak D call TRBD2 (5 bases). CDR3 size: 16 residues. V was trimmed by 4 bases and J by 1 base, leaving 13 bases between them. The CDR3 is CASSSRGRGNTGELFF. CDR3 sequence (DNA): TGTGCCAGCAGTTCTCGCGGGCGAGGGAACACCGGGGAGCTGTTTTTT.

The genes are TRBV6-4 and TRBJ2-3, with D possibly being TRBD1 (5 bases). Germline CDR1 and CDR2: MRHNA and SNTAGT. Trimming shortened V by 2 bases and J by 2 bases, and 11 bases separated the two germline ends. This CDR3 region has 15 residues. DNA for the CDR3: TGTGCCAGCAGTGACGGGGCAGGTTCCACAGATACGCAGTATTTT. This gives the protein CASSDGAGSTDTQYF.

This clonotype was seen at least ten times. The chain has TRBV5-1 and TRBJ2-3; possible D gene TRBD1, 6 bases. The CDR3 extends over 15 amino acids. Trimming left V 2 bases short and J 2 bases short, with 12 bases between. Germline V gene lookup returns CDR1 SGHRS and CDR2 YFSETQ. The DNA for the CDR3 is TGCGCCAGCAGCTTCTCAGGGGCCCCCACAGATACGCAGTATTTT. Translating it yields CASSFSGAPTDTQYF.

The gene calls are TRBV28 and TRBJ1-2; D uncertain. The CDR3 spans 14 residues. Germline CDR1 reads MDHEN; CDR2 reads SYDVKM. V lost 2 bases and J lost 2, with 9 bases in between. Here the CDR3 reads CASSLLAINYGYTF. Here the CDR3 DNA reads TGTGCCAGCAGTTTACTAGCGATCAACTATGGCTACACCTTC.

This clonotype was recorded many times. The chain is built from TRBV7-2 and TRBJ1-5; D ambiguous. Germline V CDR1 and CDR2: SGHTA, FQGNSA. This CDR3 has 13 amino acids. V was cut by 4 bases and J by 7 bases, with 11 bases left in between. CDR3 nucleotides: TGTGCCAGCAGCTCTGACCAGAGGCAGCCCCAGCATTTT. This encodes CASSSDQRQPQHF.

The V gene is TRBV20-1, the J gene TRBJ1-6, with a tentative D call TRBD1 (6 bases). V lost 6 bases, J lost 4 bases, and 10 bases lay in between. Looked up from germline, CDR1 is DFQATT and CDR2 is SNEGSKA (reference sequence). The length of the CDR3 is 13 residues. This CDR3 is CSAPGQYNSPLHF. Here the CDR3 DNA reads TGCAGTGCGCCCGGACAGTATAATTCACCCCTCCACTTT.

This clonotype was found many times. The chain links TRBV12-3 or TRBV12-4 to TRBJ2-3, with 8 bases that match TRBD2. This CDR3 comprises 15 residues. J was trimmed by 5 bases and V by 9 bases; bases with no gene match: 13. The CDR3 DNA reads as TGTGCCAGTACCGGGGGGGGGGGCCATCAAGATACGCAGTATTTT. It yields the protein CASTGGGGHQDTQYF.

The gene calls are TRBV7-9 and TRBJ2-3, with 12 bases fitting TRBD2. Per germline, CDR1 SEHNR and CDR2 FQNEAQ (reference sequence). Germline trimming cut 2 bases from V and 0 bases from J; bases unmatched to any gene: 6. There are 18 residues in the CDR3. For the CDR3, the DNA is TGTGCCAGCAGCTTAATGACTAGCGGGGGCCTGAGCACAGATACGCAGTATTTT. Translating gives CASSLMTSGGLSTDTQYF. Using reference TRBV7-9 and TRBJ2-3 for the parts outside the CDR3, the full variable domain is DTGVSQNPRHKITKRGQNVTFRCDPISEHNRLYWYRQTLGQGPEFLTYFQNEAQLEKSRLLSDRFSAERPKGSFSTLEIQRTEQGDSAMYLCASSLMTSGGLSTDTQYFGPGTRLTVL.

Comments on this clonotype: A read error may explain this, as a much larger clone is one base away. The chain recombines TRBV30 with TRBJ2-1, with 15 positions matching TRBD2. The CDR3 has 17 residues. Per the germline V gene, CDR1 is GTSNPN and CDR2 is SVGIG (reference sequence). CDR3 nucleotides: TGTGCCTGGGAGCCGAAGTGGACTAGCGGGGGGGTGTATGAGCAGCTCTTC. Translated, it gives CAWEPKWTSGGVYEQLF.